This TCR beta chain was recorded in a study of blood T cell repertoires in COVID-19. Study information: Whether acute or convalescent, the COVID-19 samples came from the United States, Italy and Spain. PBMCs, B-cell-depleted T cells, or T cells provided the cDNA or gDNA that made up the material.

Seattle's enrolled individuals joined amid active infection and were then monitored longitudinally. The protocol was immunoSEQ multiplex PCR, while the TCRdb copy is restricted to in-frame clones and leaves out a portion. The sample lists 300,000 to 350,000 clones; 90% were seen once. V was pared by 0 bases and J by 8 bases, with 12 bases between. The CDR3 sequence is 14 residues long. Germline lookup yields CDR1 SGHNT and CDR2 YYREEE (reference sequence). The chain has TRBV5-4 and TRBJ2-1, with D possibly matching TRBD2 (6 bases). The origin of this receptor is a woman in her thirties or forties with COVID-19, enrolled during active disease. Material: peripheral blood. As DNA, the CDR3 is TGTGCCAGCAGCTTGGCCGTAGCGGTCCATGAGCAGTTCTTC. Translation gives CASSLAVAVHEQFF.